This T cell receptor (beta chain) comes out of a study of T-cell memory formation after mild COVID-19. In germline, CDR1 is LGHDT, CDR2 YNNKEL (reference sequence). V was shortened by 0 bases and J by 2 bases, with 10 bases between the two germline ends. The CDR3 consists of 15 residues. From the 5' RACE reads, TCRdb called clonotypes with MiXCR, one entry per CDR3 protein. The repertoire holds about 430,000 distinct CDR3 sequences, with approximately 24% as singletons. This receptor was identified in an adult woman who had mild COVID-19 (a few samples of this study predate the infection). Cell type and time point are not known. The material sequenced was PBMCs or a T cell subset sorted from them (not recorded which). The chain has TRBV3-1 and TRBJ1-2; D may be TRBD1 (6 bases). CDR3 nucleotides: TGTGCCAGCAGCCAAGACGGACAGCCGAACTATGGCTACACCTTC. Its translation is CASSQDGQPNYGYTF. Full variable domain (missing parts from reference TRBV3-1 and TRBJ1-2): DTAVSQTPKYLVTQMGNDKSIKCEQNLGHDTMYWYKQDSKKFLKIMFSYNNKELIINETVPNRFSPKSPDKAHLNLHINSLELGDSAVYFCASSQDGQPNYGYTFGSGTRLTVV.